This T cell receptor (beta chain) appears in the sequencing data of a study of post-analysis software for immune sequencing data (dated by TCRdb to between 2015 and 2017). The study in broad terms: Recorded disease courses included relapsing-remitting, secondary progressive and progressive-relapsing multiple sclerosis, with some patients lacking subtype annotation. The patient repertoires were compared against 11 previously published healthy control repertoires obtained from donors aged about 6 to 28 years. A subset of samples was prepared in parallel using single-end sample barcoding, then pooled and co-amplified after Illumina adapter ligation. What the study reported, not specific to this receptor: The control group was slightly older than the multiple sclerosis patient group. Patients showed significantly higher frequencies than controls for a handful of TRBV segments, among them TRBV5-6, TRBV5-1 and TRBV20-1. Compared with controls, multiple sclerosis patients had significantly lower normalized Chao1 diversity, a finding suggesting substantial peripheral T-cell clonal expansion. Direct clustering with F measure revealed strong co-clustering of samples prepared in the same batch, which led to a batch-effect correction.

Libraries were made using PCR. Reads for this sample came from an Illumina HiSeq 2500. To reduce PCR and sequencing biases, unique molecular identifiers were incorporated into the TCR beta cDNA libraries. Per 1 to 10 million input T cells, roughly 500,000 cDNA molecules were obtained, such that each molecule approximated one T cell. The same protocol used for the earlier healthy control dataset was applied to prepare and sequence the patient libraries. Within a given batch, samples were prepared together, multiplexed and sequenced on the same HiSeq lane. The authors' analysis ran thus. MIGEC handled the raw barcoded reads, throwing out single-read molecular identifier groups before consensus assembly and CDR3 extraction. VDJtools was used for post-analysis of the clonotype tables, and diversity was normalized by down-sampling every dataset to the size of the smallest sample. To correct batch-related cross-sample contamination, repertoire overlap clustering matched CDR3 amino acid sequences but not nucleotide sequences. Using fastp trimming at Q25 and MiXCR clonotype assembly, TCRdb reanalyzed the public sequencing data and kept in-frame beta chains. Duplicate CDR3 protein sequences are folded into a single record with the most common DNA and genes. It is TCRdb's table, rather than the study itself, that gives the V and J calls and clone size. The table for this sample lists 150,000 to 200,000 distinct CDR3 sequences; approximately 30% of them were counted only once. The ten largest account for around 1.5% of the sample.

To demonstrate the VDJtools post-analysis software, the study profiled TCR beta repertoires from the peripheral blood of about 13 young patients with multiple sclerosis. The multiple sclerosis patients were children and adolescents between about 6 and 15 years of age. This clonotype appeared many times. Its specific antigen is unknown. The sample holds no much larger clone one base away, and base qualities are not on file. The CDR3 starts with the cysteine, ends with the phenylalanine, and has 14 residues. The CDR3 DNA has 42 bases and is translated from base 1. For CDR1 and CDR2, the germline V gene lists SGHRS and YFSETQ. The junction shows trimming of 0 bases on V and 7 bases on J, and the gene matches do not reach 5 bases of it.

Recombination joined TRBV5-1 with TRBJ2-5, with TRBD2 identical over 8 junction bases. The sequenced sample consisted of blood. This TCR was recovered from a girl aged 10 to 17 with multiple sclerosis. The nucleotide sequence is TGCGCCAGCAGCTTGGACAGCCGGGGGGGGACCCAGTACTTC. This yields the protein CASSLDSRGGTQYF.